This T cell receptor beta chain was recorded in a study of T cells in Graves' hyperthyroidism and ophthalmopathy. Using RNA transcripts as the source, TCR beta CDR3 regions were amplified. HTBI primers drove first-round RT-PCR of the TCR CDR3. TCRdb redid the calling of the multiplex PCR reads with MiXCR, one entry per CDR3 protein. In the table there are hundreds of thousands of distinct CDR3 sequences, 45% of which are singletons. The clonotype originates from an adult man with Graves' disease, either hyperthyroidism or ophthalmopathy (not recorded which). The sequenced material came from peripheral blood or thyroid tissue (not recorded which).

CDR3: CASSVNTRDRATEAFF. In DNA form, the CDR3 reads TGTGCCAGCAGCGTTAACACACGGGACAGGGCCACTGAAGCTTTCTTT. The chain has TRBV7-3 and TRBJ1-1; TRBD1 matches 9 bases. The germline V gene has CDR1 SGHTA and CDR2 FQGTGA. This CDR3 region has 16 residues. Trimming at V came to 5 bases and at J to 4 bases, leaving 11 bases not matched to a gene.